The 27 T cell receptor beta chains presented below share a single source sample, sequenced in a study of blood T cell repertoires in COVID-19. Profiled with immunoSEQ multiplex PCR; TCRdb holds only in-frame clones, not every one. Among 200,000 or so clones listed, 89% were seen once. Sequencing input: peripheral blood. The receptors stem from a man between 60 and 75 years old who had recovered from COVID-19.

This chain uses TRBV11-2 with TRBJ2-7; TRBD2 matches at 11 bases. Germline V gives CDR1 SGHAT, CDR2 FQNNGV. V was clipped by 7 bases and J by 3 bases; unmatched bases: 8. CDR3 length: 15 residues. CDR3 residues: CASILTSGAYYEQYF. CDR3 sequence (DNA): TGTGCCAGCATTCTGACTAGCGGGGCCTACTACGAGCAGTACTTC.

This chain joins TRBV7-3 and TRBJ2-1, with 8 bases matching TRBD2. Germline V gives CDR1 SGHTA, CDR2 FQGTGA. This CDR3 comprises 13 residues. Trimming cost V 5 bases and J 6 bases; bases outside gene matches: 3. CDR3 coding DNA: TGTGCCAGCAGCACCGGACTAGCCAATGAGCAGTTCTTC. This translates into CASSTGLANEQFF.

This chain connects TRBV5-1 to TRBJ1-1; TRBD1 aligns across 7 bases. CDR1 and CDR2 from the germline V gene are SGHRS and YFSETQ. V gave up 2 bases and J gave up 5 bases; unmatched junction bases: 3. CDR3 length: 13 amino acids. CDR3 residues: CASSFTGDTEAFF. In DNA, the CDR3 is TGCGCCAGCAGCTTCACAGGGGATACTGAAGCTTTCTTT.

The chain uses TRBV5-4 and TRBJ1-1; 11 bases are shared with TRBD1. There are 16 residues in the CDR3. In germline, CDR1 is SGHNT, CDR2 YYREEE (reference sequence). The ends lost 4 bases at V and 1 base at J; junction bases unmatched: 6. The CDR3 loop reads CASSLGQGAQNTEAFF. In nucleotides, the CDR3 is TGTGCCAGCAGCCTCGGACAGGGGGCTCAGAACACTGAAGCTTTCTTT. Complete variable domain (other parts from reference TRBV5-4 and TRBJ1-1): ETGVTQSPTHLIKTRGQQVTLRCSSQSGHNTVSWYQQALGQGPQFIFQYYREEENGRGNFPPRFSGLQFPNYSSELNVNALELDDSALYLCASSLGQGAQNTEAFFGQGTRLTVV.

The gene calls are TRBV12-3 or TRBV12-4 and TRBJ2-5; 9 bases align to TRBD1. The CDR3 contains 13 residues. V was pared by 5 bases and J by 3 bases, with 1 base of the junction left unmatched. The DNA for the CDR3 is TGTGCCAGCAGTGGACAGGGGAAAGAGACCCAGTACTTC. This codes for CASSGQGKETQYF.

This rearrangement joins TRBV19 to TRBJ1-6; TRBD1 matches at 11 bases. Per the germline V gene, CDR1 is LNHDA and CDR2 is SQIVND (reference sequence). J gave up 7 bases and V 6 bases, and 5 bases lay outside the gene matches. This CDR3 is built from 15 residues. CDR3 region: CASSWTGGQNSPLHF. The CDR3 region has the DNA TGTGCCAGTAGCTGGACAGGGGGCCAAAATTCACCCCTCCACTTT.

The rearrangement joins TRBV5-1 to TRBJ2-2; D is ambiguous. There are 13 residues in the CDR3. The germline V gene encodes CDR1 SGHRS and CDR2 YFSETQ. The V and J ends lost 1 base and 6 bases respectively, with 7 bases between them. CDR3 DNA: TGCGCCAGCAGCTTGTATCCCGCCGGGGAGCTGTTTTTT. This codes for CASSLYPAGELFF.

The V call is TRBV6-5, the J call TRBJ2-2; possible D gene TRBD2, 5 bases. The germline V gene encodes CDR1 MNHEY and CDR2 SVGAGI. V was clipped by 7 bases and J by 3 bases, with 12 bases between them. The length of the CDR3 is 14 residues. DNA of the CDR3: TGTGCCAGCATGGGAGACGGGTACACCGGGGAGCTGTTTTTT. Protein: CASMGDGYTGELFF.

The chain is built from TRBV5-1 and TRBJ2-7; D is possibly TRBD1 (5 bases). From germline, CDR1 is SGHRS and CDR2 YFSETQ. The V gene lost 0 bases and the J gene lost 0 bases, with 13 bases spanning the gap. The CDR3 sequence is 16 residues long. DNA for the CDR3: TGCGCCAGCAGCTTGGCCGGGCAGGGTTCCTCCTACGAGCAGTACTTC. Encoded protein: CASSLAGQGSSYEQYF.

The CDR3 region is CASSNYTWEGLVDEQYF. The CDR3 DNA reads as TGCGCCAGCAGTAATTATACCTGGGAGGGACTGGTTGACGAGCAGTACTTC. The V gene is TRBV10-1, the J gene TRBJ2-7; TRBD2 agrees at 7 bases. Germline CDR1 WNHNN, CDR2 SYGVQD (reference sequence). Unmatched junction bases numbered 18, after V lost 5 bases and J lost 5 bases. There are 17 residues in the CDR3.

The genes are TRBV27 and TRBJ2-7, with 8 bases fitting TRBD1. With V trimmed by 5 bases and J by 3 bases, 6 bases remained unmatched. Germline CDR1 and CDR2: MNHEY and SMNVEV (reference sequence). This CDR3 spans 14 amino acids. The CDR3 DNA follows: TGTGCCAGCAGTCCGGGACAGGTGTACTACGAGCAGTACTTC. Translated: CASSPGQVYYEQYF.

This sequence joins TRBV11-2 and TRBJ1-6; TRBD1 is a possible D gene (5 bases). Per the germline V gene, CDR1 is SGHAT and CDR2 is FQNNGV. This CDR3 spans 15 amino acids. Trimming removed 8 bases from V and 2 bases from J, with 13 bases in between. This chain's CDR3 is CASRWAGTYNSPLHF. As DNA, the CDR3 is TGTGCCAGCCGTTGGGCAGGGACCTATAATTCACCCCTCCACTTT.

The chain has TRBV5-6 and TRBJ1-4; no definite D call. Germline V gives CDR1 SGHDT, CDR2 YYEEEE. The CDR3 sequence is 15 residues long. V was cut by 3 bases and J by 5 bases, with 14 bases left in between. CDR3 sequence reads: CASSYLGVRNEKLFF. CDR3 in DNA: TGTGCCAGCAGCTATTTGGGCGTCCGAAATGAAAAACTGTTTTTT.

The chain couples TRBV6-5 to TRBJ2-3; 7 bases line up with TRBD2. Germline CDR1 MNHEY, CDR2 SVGAGI. This CDR3 has 15 amino acids. V was pared by 7 bases and J by 5 bases, with 12 bases of the junction left unmatched. CDR3 sequence (DNA): TGTGCCAGCATCCCCACGGGGAGGGTAGGAGATACGCAGTATTTT. Its protein is CASIPTGRVGDTQYF.

The chain carries TRBV6-5 and TRBJ1-1, with D possibly matching TRBD1 (6 bases). The CDR3 sequence is 14 residues long. Trimming removed 7 bases from V and 1 base from J, with 13 bases in between. Germline CDR1 reads MNHEY; CDR2 reads SVGAGI. The CDR3 DNA follows: TGTGCCAGCATTGCGAGGGGGGGGAACACTGAAGCTTTCTTT. Protein: CASIARGGNTEAFF.

Note on this clone: The same CDR3 also results from other DNA sequences found in this sample. The chain has TRBV9 and TRBJ1-3; D may be TRBD1 (6 bases). This CDR3 has 13 residues. CDR1 is SGDLS and CDR2 is YYNGEE in the germline V gene. The germline V and J ends were trimmed by 0 bases and 7 bases, with 8 bases remaining between them. For the CDR3, the DNA is TGTGCCAGCAGCGTAGCGGGGGGCAACACCATATATTTT. Its protein product is CASSVAGGNTIYF.

CDR3 in amino acids: CASSRQGANEKLFF. The CDR3 nucleotides read TGTGCCAGCAGTAGACAGGGGGCTAATGAAAAACTGTTTTTT. V gene TRBV2 combines with J gene TRBJ1-4; 9 bases match TRBD1. Trimming at V came to 5 bases and at J to 3 bases, leaving 1 base not matched to a gene. CDR1 SNHLY and CDR2 FYNNEI come from the germline V gene. The length of the CDR3 is 14 residues.

There are a few counts of this clone. V usage is TRBV7-2 and J usage is TRBJ1-2; D is perhaps TRBD1 (6 bases). Germline V lookup: CDR1 SGHTA, CDR2 FQGNSA. V shed 2 bases and J shed 3 bases, with 10 bases lying between them. The CDR3 totals 14 residues. The CDR3 loop is CASSLTRQDYGYTF. Written as DNA, the CDR3 is TGTGCCAGCAGCTTAACCAGACAGGACTATGGCTACACCTTC.

The chain has TRBV11-2 and TRBJ1-5; D unresolved. Trimming stripped 0 bases from V and 5 bases from J, with 8 bases between. Germline loops: CDR1 SGHAT, CDR2 FQNNGV. The CDR3 is made up of 14 amino acids. The CDR3 DNA reads as TGTGCCAGCAGCTTAGACAGCCAGGATCAGCCCCAGCATTTT. Amino acids: CASSLDSQDQPQHF.

This clone was seen only once. The chain joins TRBV3-1 (or the pseudogene TRBV3-2) to TRBJ1-2; D gene uncertain. V was trimmed by 2 bases and J by 4 bases, leaving 14 bases between them. The CDR3 sequence is 15 residues long. CDR1 LGHDT and CDR2 YNNKEL come from the germline V gene (reference sequence). The CDR3 DNA sequence: TGTGCCAGCAGCCAACGCAGCCTAGATACCTATGGCTACACCTTC. This encodes CASSQRSLDTYGYTF.

CDR3 residues: CASSMGGLAGETQYF. As DNA, the CDR3 is TGTGCCAGTAGTATGGGTGGACTAGCGGGAGAGACCCAGTACTTC. This chain joins TRBV19 and TRBJ2-5, with 11 bases that match TRBD2. The CDR3 consists of 15 residues. Germline V gives CDR1 LNHDA, CDR2 SQIVND (reference sequence). V lost 3 bases to trimming and J lost 4 bases; unmatched junction nucleotides: 4.

The J gene is TRBJ2-1, the V gene TRBV3-1 (or the pseudogene TRBV3-2), with 8 bases aligning to TRBD2. This CDR3 contains 15 residues. Looked up from germline, CDR1 is LGHDT and CDR2 is YNNKEL (reference sequence). With V trimmed by 6 bases and J by 2 bases, 6 bases remained unmatched. The CDR3 here is CASSYRGGAYNEQFF. Written as DNA, the CDR3 is TGTGCCAGCAGTTATCGGGGGGGCGCCTACAATGAGCAGTTCTTC.

The J gene is TRBJ2-7, the V gene TRBV7-9, with 10 nucleotides matching TRBD2. This CDR3 spans 14 amino acids. V shed 5 bases, J shed 6 bases, and the junction held 7 bases outside the gene matches. Per germline, CDR1 SEHNR and CDR2 FQNEAQ (reference sequence). The CDR3 DNA follows: TGTGCCAGCAGCCACAGCGGGGGGGCAGGCGAGCAGTACTTC. Protein sequence: CASSHSGGAGEQYF.

This clone is a singleton in its sample. The genes are TRBV7-3 and TRBJ2-1; 11 bases are a match to TRBD2. V shed 6 bases, J shed 2 bases, and the junction held 3 bases outside the gene matches. This CDR3 has 15 amino acids. Per germline, CDR1 SGHTA and CDR2 FQGTGA. For the CDR3, the DNA is TGTGCCAGCAGTACGACTAGCGGGACCTACAATGAGCAGTTCTTC. Amino acids: CASSTTSGTYNEQFF.

The rearrangement uses TRBV4-1 and TRBJ2-3; TRBD2 matches 7 bases. Per germline, CDR1 MGHRA and CDR2 YSYEKL. J was trimmed by 2 bases and V by 3 bases; bases with no gene match: 5. The CDR3 runs 15 residues. CDR3 bases: TGCGCCAGCAGCCAGCGACTAGCAGACACAGATACGCAGTATTTT. Translating it yields CASSQRLADTDTQYF.

The chain has TRBV28 and TRBJ2-3; a possible D gene is TRBD1 (5 bases). Deletions cut 2 bases from V and 3 bases from J, with 15 bases between. In germline, CDR1 is MDHEN, CDR2 SYDVKM. There are 16 residues in the CDR3. The CDR3 nucleotides are TGTGCCAGCAGTTTAATTCCAGGGTCCCTAACAGATACGCAGTATTTT. Translation: CASSLIPGSLTDTQYF.

The rearrangement links TRBV7-9 to TRBJ1-1; D gene unclear. In germline, CDR1 is SEHNR, CDR2 FQNEAQ (reference sequence). The CDR3 covers 14 residues. V was pared by 5 bases and J by 6 bases, with 16 bases between. Here the CDR3 DNA reads TGTGCCAGCAGCCCGGATAGATGGGCGTCTGAAGCTTTCTTT. This gives the protein CASSPDRWASEAFF.